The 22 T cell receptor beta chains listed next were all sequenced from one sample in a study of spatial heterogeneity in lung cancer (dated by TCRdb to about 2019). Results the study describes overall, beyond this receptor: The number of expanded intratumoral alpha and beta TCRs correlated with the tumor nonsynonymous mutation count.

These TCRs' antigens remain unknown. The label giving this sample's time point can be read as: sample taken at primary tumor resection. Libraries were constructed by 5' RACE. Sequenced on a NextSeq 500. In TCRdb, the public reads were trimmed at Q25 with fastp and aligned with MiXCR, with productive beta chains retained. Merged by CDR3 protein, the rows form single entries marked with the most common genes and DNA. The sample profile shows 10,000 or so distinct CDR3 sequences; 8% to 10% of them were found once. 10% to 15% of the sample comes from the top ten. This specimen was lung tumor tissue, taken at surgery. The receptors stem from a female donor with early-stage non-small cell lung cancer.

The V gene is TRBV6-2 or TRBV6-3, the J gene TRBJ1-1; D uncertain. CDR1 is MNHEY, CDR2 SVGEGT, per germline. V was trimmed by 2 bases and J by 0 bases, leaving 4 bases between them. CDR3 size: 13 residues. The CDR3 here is CASSYRLNTEAFF. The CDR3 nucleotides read TGTGCCAGCAGTTACAGGTTGAACACTGAAGCTTTCTTT.

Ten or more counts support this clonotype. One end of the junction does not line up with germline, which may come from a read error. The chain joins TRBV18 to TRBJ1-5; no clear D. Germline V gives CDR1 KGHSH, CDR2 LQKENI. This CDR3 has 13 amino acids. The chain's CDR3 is CACSPGGDQPQHF. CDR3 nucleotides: TGTGCCTGCTCACCTGGCGGAGATCAGCCCCAGCATTTT.

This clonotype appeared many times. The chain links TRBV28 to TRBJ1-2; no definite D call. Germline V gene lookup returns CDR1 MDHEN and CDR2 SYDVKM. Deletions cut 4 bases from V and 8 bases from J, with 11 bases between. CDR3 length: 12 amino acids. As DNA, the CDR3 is TGTGCCAGCAGTTCACCCTCGGAGGGCTACACCTTC. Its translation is CASSSPSEGYTF.

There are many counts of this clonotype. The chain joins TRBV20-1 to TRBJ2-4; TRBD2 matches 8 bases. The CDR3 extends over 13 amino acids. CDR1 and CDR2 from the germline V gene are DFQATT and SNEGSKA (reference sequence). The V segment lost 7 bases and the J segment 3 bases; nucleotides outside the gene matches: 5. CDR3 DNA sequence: TGCAGTGTCAGCGGGGGAGGCAAAAACATTCAGTACTTC. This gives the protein CSVSGGGKNIQYF.

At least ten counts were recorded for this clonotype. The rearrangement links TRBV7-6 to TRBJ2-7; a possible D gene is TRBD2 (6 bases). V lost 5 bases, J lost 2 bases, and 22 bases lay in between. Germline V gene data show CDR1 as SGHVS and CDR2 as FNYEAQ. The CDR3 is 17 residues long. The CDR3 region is CASSRAGPNLFPYEQYF. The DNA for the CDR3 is TGTGCCAGCAGCCGAGCGGGCCCAAACCTATTCCCCTACGAGCAGTACTTC.

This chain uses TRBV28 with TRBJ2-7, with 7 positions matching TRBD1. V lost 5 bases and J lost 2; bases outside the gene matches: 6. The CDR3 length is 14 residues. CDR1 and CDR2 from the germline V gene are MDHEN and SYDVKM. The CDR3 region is CASSPGGYPYEQYF. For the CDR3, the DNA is TGTGCCAGCAGTCCAGGGGGTTATCCCTACGAGCAGTACTTC.

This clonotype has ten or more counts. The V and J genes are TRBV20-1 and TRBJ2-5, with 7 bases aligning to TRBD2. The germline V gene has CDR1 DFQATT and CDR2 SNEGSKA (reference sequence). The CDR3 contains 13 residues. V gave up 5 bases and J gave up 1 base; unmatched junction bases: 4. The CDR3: CSARRGVQETQYF. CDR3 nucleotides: TGCAGTGCTCGTCGGGGGGTCCAAGAGACCCAGTACTTC.

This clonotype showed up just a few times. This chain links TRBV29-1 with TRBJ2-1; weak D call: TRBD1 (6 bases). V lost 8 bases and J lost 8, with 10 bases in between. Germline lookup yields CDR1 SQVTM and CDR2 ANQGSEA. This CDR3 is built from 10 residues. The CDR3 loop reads CSSRQDEQFF. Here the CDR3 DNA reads TGCAGCTCGAGACAGGATGAGCAGTTCTTC.

The CDR3 is CASSPVDTQYF. The CDR3 DNA reads as TGTGCCAGCTCACCGGTAGATACGCAGTATTTT. The rearrangement uses TRBV18 and TRBJ2-3; no reliable D call. This CDR3 is 11 amino acids long. Trimming removed 3 bases at V and 5 bases at J, with 3 bases between. From germline, CDR1 is KGHSH and CDR2 LQKENI. The complete variable domain, with remaining parts taken from reference TRBV18 and TRBJ2-3, reads NAGVMQNPRHLVRRRGQEARLRCSPMKGHSHVYWYRQLPEEGLKFMVYLQKENIIDESGMPKERFSAEFPKEGPSILRIQQVVRGDSAAYFCASSPVDTQYFGPGTRLTVL.

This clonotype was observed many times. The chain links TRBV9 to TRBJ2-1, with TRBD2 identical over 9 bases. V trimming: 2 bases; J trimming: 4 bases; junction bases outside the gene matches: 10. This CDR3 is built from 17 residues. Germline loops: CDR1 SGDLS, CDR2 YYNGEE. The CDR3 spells CASSVRPGGGAYNEQFF. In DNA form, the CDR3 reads TGTGCCAGCAGCGTCCGACCTGGCGGGGGGGCATACAATGAGCAGTTCTTC.

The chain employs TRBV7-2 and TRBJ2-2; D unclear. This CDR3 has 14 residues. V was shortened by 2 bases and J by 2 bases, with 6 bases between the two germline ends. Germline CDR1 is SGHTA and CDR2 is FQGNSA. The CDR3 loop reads CASSLMHNTGELFF. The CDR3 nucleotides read TGTGCCAGCAGCTTAATGCATAACACCGGGGAGCTGTTTTTT.

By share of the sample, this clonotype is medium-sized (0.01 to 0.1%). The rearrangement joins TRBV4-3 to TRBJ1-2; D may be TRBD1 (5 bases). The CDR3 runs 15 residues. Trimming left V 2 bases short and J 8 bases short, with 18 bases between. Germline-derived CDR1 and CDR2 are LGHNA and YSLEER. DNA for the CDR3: TGCGCCAGCAGCCAATACGACAGCCACAAAGGGGGCTACACCTTC. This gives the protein CASSQYDSHKGGYTF.

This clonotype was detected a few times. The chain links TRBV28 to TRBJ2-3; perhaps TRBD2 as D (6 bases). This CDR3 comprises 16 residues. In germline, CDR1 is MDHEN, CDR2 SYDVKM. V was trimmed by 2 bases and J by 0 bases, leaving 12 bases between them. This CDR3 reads CASSLGGITSTDTQYF. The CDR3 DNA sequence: TGTGCCAGCAGTTTAGGGGGGATCACTAGCACAGATACGCAGTATTTT.

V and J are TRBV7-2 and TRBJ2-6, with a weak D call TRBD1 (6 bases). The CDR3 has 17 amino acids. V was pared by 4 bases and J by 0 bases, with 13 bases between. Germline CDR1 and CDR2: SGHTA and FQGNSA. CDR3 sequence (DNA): TGTGCCAGCAGCTCCCGGACAGCTCTCTCTGGGGCCAACGTCCTGACTTTC. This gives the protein CASSSRTALSGANVLTF.

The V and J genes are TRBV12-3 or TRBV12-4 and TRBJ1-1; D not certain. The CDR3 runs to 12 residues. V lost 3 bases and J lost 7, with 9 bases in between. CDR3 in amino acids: CASSFKPFEAFF. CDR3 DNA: TGTGCCAGCAGTTTTAAACCCTTTGAAGCTTTCTTT.

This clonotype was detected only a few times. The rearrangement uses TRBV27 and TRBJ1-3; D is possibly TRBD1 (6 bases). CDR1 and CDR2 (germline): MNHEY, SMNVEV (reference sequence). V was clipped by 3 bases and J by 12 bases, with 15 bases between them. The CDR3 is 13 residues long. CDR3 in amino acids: CASSFIRGSDIYF. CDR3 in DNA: TGTGCCAGCAGTTTTATTAGGGGGTCCGACATATATTTT.

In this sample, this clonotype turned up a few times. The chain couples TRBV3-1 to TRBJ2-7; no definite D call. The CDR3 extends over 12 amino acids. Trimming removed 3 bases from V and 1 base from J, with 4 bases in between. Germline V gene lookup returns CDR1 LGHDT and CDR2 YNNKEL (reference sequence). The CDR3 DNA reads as TGTGCCAGCAGCCATCCTTCCTACGAGCAGTACTTC. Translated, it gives CASSHPSYEQYF.

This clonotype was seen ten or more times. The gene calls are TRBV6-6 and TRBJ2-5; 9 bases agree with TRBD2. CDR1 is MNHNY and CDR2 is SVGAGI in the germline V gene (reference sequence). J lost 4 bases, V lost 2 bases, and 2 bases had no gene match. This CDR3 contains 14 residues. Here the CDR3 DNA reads TGTGCCAGCAGTTACGCGGGGGGGGGAGAGACCCAGTACTTC. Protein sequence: CASSYAGGGETQYF.

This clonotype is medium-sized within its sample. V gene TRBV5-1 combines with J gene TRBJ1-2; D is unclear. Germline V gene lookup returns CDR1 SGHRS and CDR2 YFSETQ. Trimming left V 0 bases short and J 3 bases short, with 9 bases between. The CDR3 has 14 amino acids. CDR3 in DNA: TGCGCCAGCAGCTTGGCCGGACTTGACTATGGCTACACCTTC. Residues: CASSLAGLDYGYTF.

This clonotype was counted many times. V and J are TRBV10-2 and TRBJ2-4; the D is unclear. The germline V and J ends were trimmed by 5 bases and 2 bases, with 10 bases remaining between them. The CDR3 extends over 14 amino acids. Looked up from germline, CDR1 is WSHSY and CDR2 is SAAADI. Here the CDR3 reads CASSRVQSKNIQYF. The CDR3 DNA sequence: TGCGCCAGCAGTAGGGTCCAGTCCAAAAACATTCAGTACTTC.

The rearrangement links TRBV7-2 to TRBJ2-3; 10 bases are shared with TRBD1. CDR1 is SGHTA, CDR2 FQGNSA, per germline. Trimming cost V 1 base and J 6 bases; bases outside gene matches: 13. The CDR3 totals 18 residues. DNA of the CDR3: TGTGCCAGCAGCTTAGTGACGGGATCCGACAGGGGGCCGGATACGCAGTATTTT. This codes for CASSLVTGSDRGPDTQYF.

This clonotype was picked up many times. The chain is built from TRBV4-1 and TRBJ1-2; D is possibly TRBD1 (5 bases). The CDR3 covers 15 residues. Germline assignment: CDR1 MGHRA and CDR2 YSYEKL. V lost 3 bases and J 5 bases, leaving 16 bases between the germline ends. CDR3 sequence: CASSQAGGTSYGYTF. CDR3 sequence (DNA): TGCGCCAGCAGCCAGGCTGGGGGGACGAGTTATGGCTACACCTTC.